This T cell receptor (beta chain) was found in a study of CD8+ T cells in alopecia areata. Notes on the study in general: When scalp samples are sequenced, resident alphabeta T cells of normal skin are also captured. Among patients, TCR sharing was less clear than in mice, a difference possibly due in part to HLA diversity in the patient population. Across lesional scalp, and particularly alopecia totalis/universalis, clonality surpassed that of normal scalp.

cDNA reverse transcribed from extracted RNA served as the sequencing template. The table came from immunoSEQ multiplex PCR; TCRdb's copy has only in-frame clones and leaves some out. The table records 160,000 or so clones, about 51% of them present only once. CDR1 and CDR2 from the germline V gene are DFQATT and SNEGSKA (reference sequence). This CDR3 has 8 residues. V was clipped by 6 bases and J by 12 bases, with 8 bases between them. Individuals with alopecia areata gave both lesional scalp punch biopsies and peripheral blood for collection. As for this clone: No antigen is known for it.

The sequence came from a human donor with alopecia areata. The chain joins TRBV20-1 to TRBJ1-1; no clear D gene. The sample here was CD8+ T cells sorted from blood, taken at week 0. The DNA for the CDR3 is TGCAGTGCCCCAGGACCTTTCTTT. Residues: CSAPGPFF.